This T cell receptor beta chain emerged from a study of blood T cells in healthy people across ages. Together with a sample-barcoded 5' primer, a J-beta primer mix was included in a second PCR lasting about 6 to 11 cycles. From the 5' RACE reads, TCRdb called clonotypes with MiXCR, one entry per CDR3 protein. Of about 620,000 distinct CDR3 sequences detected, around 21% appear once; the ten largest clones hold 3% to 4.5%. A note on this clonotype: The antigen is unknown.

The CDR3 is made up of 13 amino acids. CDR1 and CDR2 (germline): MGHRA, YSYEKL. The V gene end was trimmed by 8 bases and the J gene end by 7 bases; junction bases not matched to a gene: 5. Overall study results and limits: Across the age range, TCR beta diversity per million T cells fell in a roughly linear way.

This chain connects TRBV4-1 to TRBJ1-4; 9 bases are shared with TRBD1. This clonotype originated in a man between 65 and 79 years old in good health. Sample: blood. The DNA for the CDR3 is TGCGCCAGCCGCGGACAGGGGATTGAAAAACTGTTTTTT. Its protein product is CASRGQGIEKLFF.